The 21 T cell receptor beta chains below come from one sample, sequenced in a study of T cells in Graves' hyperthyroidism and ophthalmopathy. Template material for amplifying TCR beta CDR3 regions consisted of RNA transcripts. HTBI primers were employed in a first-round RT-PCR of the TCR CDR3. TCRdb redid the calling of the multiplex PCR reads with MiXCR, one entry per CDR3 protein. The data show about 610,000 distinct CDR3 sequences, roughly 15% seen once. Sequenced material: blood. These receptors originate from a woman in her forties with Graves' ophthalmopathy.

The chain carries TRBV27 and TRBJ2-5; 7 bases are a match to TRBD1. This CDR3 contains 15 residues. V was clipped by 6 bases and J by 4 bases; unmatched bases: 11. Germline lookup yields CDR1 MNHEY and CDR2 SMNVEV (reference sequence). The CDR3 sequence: CASSRQGVSRETQYF. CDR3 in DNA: TGTGCCAGCAGCAGACAGGGCGTATCCCGAGAGACCCAGTACTTC.

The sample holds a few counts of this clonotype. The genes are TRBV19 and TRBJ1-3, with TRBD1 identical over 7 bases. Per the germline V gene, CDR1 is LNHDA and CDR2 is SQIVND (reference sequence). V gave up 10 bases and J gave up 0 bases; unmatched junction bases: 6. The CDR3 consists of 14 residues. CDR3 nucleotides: TGTGCCACGGGACAGACAGCCTCTGGAAACACCATATATTTT. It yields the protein CATGQTASGNTIYF.

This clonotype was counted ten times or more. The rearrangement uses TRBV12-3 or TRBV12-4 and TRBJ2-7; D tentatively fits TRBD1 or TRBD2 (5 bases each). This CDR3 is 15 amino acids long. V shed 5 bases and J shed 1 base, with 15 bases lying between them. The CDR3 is CASSVAGTESYEQYF. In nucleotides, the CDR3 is TGTGCCAGCAGTGTCGCCGGGACGGAATCCTACGAGCAGTACTTC.

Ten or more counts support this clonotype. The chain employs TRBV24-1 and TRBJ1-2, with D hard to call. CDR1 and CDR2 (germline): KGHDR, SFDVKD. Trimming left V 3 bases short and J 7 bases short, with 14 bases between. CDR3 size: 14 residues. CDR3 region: CATSDPDRVGGYTF. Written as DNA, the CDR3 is TGTGCCACCAGTGATCCGGACCGGGTTGGTGGCTACACCTTC.

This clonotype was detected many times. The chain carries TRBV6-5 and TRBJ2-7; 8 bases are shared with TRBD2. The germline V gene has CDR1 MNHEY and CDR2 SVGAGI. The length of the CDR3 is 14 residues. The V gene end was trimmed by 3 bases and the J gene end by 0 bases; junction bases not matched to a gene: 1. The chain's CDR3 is CASSYGTSSYEQYF. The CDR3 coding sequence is TGTGCCAGCAGTTATGGGACTAGCTCCTACGAGCAGTACTTC.

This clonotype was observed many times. The CDR3 nucleotides read TGTGCCGGACGAACGATGAACACTGAAGCTTTCTTT. Its translation is CAGRTMNTEAFF. The gene calls are TRBV11-2 and TRBJ1-1; D is uncertain. Germline V CDR1 and CDR2: SGHAT, FQNNGV. V lost 11 bases to trimming and J lost 0 bases, with 10 bases between them. This CDR3 comprises 12 residues. The whole variable domain, remainder taken from reference TRBV11-2 and TRBJ1-1, is EAGVAQSPRYKIIEKRQSVAFWCNPISGHATLYWYQQILGQGPKLLIQFQNNGVVDDSQLPKDRFSAERLKGVDSTLKIQPAKLEDSAVYLCAGRTMNTEAFFGQGTRLTVV.

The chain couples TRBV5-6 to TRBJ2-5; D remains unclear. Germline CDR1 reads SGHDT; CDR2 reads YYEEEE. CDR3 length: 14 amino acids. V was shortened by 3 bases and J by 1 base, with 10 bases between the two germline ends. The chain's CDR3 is CASSSYRVQETQYF. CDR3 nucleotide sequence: TGTGCCAGCAGCTCCTATCGCGTCCAAGAGACCCAGTACTTC.

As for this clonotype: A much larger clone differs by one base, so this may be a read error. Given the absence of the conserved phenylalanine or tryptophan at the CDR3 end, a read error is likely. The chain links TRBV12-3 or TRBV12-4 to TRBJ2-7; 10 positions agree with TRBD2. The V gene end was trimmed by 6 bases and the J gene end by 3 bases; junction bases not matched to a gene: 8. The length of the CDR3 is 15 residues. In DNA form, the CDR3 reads TGTGCCAGCAGCAGAACCGGGACTAGCGACTACGAGCAGTACTCC. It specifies CASSRTGTSDYEQYS.

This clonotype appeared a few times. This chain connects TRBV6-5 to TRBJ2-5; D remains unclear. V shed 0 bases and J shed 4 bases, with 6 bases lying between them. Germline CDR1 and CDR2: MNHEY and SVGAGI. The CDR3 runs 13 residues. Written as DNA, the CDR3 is TGTGCCAGCAGTTACTCGTCAGGAGAGACCCAGTACTTC. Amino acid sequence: CASSYSSGETQYF.

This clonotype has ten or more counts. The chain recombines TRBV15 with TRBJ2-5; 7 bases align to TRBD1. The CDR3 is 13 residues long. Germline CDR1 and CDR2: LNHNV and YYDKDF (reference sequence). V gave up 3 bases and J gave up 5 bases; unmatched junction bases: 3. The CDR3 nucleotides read TGTGCCACCAGCAGGAACAGGGGCGAGACCCAGTACTTC. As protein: CATSRNRGETQYF.

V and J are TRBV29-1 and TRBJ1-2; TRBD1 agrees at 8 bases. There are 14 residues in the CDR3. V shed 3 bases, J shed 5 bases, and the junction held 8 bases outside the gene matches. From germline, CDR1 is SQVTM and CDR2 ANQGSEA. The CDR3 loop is CSVDRGQGVYGYTF. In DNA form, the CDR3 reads TGCAGCGTTGACAGGGGGCAGGGGGTATATGGCTACACCTTC.

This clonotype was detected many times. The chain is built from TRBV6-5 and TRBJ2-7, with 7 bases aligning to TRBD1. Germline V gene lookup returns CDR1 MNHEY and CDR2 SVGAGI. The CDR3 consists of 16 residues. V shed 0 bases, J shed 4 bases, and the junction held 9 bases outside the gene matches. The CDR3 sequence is CASSYSRAGGRYEQYF. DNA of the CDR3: TGTGCCAGCAGTTACTCGAGGGCAGGGGGTAGGTACGAGCAGTACTTC.

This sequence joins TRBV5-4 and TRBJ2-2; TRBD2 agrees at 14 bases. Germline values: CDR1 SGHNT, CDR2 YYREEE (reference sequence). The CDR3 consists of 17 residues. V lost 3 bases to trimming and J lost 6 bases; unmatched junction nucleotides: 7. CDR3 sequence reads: CASSWGGLAGVPGELFF. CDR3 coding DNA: TGTGCCAGCAGCTGGGGGGGACTAGCGGGAGTCCCCGGGGAGCTGTTTTTT.

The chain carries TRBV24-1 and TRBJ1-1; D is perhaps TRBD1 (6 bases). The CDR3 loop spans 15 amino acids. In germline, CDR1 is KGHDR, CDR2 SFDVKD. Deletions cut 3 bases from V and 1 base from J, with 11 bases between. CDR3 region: CATSDGGRANTEAFF. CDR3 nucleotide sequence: TGTGCCACCAGTGATGGGGGCAGGGCGAACACTGAAGCTTTCTTT.

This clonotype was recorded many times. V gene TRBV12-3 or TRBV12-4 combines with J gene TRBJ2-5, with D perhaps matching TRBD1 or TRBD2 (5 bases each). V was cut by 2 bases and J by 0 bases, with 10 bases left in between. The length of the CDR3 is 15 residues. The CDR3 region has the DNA TGTGCCAGCAGTTTAAACGAGGGGTACCAAGAGACCCAGTACTTC. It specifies CASSLNEGYQETQYF.

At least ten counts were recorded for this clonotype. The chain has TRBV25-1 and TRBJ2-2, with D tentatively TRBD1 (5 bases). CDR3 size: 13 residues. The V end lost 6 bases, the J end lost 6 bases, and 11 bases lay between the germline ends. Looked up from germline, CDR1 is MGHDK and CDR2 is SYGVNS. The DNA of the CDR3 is TGTGCCAGCAGCAGCAGGGATTCCGGGGAGCTGTTTTTT. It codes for CASSSRDSGELFF.

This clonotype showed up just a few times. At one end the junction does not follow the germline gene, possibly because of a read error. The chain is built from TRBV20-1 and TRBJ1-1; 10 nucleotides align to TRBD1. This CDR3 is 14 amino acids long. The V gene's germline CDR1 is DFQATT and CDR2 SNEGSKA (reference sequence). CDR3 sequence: CSALTGGADTETFF. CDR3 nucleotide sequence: TGCAGTGCTTTGACAGGGGGCGCGGACACTGAAACTTTCTTT.

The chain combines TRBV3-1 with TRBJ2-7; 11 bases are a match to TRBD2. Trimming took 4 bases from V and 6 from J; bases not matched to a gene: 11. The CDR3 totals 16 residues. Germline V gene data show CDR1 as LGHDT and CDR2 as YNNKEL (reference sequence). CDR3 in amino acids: CASSLNLGGLAAEQYF. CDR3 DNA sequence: TGTGCCAGCAGCCTCAACCTAGGGGGACTAGCGGCCGAGCAGTACTTC.

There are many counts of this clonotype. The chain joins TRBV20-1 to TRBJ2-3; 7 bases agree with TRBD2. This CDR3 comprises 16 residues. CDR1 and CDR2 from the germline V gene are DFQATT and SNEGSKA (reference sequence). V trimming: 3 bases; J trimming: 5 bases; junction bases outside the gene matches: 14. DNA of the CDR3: TGCAGTGCTAGGTTTCTCGGTACTAGCGAGGGAGATACGCAGTATTTT. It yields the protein CSARFLGTSEGDTQYF.

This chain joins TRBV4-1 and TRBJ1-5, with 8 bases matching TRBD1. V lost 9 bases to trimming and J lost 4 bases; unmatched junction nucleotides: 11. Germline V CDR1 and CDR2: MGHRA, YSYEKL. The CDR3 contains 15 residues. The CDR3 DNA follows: TGCGCCAGTAGACCCTGGACAGGGACTAATCAGCCCCAGCATTTT. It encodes CASRPWTGTNQPQHF.

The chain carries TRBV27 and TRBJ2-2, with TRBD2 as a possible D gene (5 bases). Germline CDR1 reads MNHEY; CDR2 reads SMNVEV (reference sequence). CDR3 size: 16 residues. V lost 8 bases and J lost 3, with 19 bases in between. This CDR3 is CASSILSAGYTGELFF. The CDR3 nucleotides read TGTGCCAGCTCGATATTAAGTGCGGGTTACACCGGGGAGCTGTTTTTT.